The sequence of this TCR beta chain was determined in a study of Graves' ophthalmopathy and Graves' hyperthyroidism. Across the whole study: The authors collected peripheral blood at initial diagnosis, before any treatment.

The CDR3 spans 13 residues. Germline V gene lookup returns CDR1 MNHEY and CDR2 SVGAGI. The germline V and J ends were trimmed by 2 bases and 5 bases, with 9 bases remaining between them. Clinical symptoms and serum thyroxine were used for diagnosis; TRAb, thyroid ultrasound and orbital computed tomography were also relied on. General study results and limits: Ophthalmopathy progression was predicted with 70% to 71% sensitivity and 72% to 80% specificity.

In this sample, this clonotype turned up a few times. Its matching antigen is unknown. Just one base apart from a much larger clone, this may be a read error. TCR beta CDR3 amplification used RNA transcripts. An opening RT-PCR round employed HTBI primers and preceded a second-round multiplex PCR. TCRdb re-called the multiplex PCR reads with MiXCR, one entry per CDR3 protein. The sample yields about 220,000 distinct CDR3 sequences, 20% to 25% seen once. This rearrangement joins TRBV6-5 to TRBJ1-2; D gene unclear. The sequencing sample was made of peripheral blood. The TCR comes from a woman aged 45-59 years with Graves' ophthalmopathy. The CDR3 here is CASSYTSIYGYTF. CDR3 bases: TGTGCCAGCAGTTACACGTCAATTTATGGCTACACCTTC.